This passage covers 3 T cell receptor beta chains from one sample sequenced in a study of blood T cell repertoires in COVID-19. Clones were read by immunoSEQ multiplex PCR, and TCRdb kept only the in-frame ones, dropping some. The sample lists about 260,000 clones; over 80% were seen once. The sample taken for sequencing was peripheral blood. The receptor source for this set is a woman aged 70-85 years with COVID-19, enrolled during active disease.

V is TRBV3-1 (or the pseudogene TRBV3-2) and J is TRBJ1-1, with TRBD1 matching over 7 bases. The V segment lost 4 bases and the J segment 4 bases; nucleotides outside the gene matches: 3. There are 13 residues in the CDR3. The V gene's germline CDR1 is LGHDT and CDR2 YNNKEL (reference sequence). The CDR3 DNA is TGTGCCAGCAGCCTCAGGGGGTTCACTGAAGCTTTCTTT. Amino acids: CASSLRGFTEAFF.

V is TRBV5-1 and J is TRBJ2-7, with 8 bases matching TRBD2. Trimming removed 1 base from V and 0 bases from J; junction bases left unmatched: 9. CDR1 is SGHRS and CDR2 is YFSETQ in the germline V gene. The CDR3 runs 17 residues. The CDR3 nucleotides read TGCGCCAGCAGCTTGATAACACCGGGAGGGCCCTCCTACGAGCAGTACTTC. It specifies CASSLITPGGPSYEQYF.

The rearrangement joins TRBV27 to TRBJ2-1; 10 nucleotides agree with TRBD2. Germline-derived CDR1 and CDR2 are MNHEY and SMNVEV (reference sequence). This CDR3 spans 17 amino acids. V was pared by 5 bases and J by 5 bases, with 12 bases of the junction left unmatched. In DNA, the CDR3 is TGTGCCAGCAGTCCCCGCGAGGGACTAGCGAAGAACAATGAGCAGTTCTTC. Protein: CASSPREGLAKNNEQFF.